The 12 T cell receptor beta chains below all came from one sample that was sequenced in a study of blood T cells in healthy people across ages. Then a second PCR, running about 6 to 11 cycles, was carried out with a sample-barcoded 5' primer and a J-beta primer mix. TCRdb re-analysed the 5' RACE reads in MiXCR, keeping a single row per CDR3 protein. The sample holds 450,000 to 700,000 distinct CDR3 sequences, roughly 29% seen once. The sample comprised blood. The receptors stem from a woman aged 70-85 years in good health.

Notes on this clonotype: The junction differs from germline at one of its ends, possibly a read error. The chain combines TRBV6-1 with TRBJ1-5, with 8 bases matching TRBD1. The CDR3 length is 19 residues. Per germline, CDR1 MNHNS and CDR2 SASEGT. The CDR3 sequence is CASSDLGQGRLDSNQPQHF. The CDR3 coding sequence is TGTGCCAGTAGTGATTTAGGACAGGGCCGTCTTGATAGCAATCAGCCCCAGCATTTT.

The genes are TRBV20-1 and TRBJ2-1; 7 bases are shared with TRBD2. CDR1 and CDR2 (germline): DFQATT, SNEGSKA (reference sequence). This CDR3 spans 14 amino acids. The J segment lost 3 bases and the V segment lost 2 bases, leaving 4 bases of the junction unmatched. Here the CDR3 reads CSARRGSGYNEQFF. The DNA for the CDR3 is TGCAGTGCTAGACGCGGGAGTGGCTACAATGAGCAGTTCTTC.

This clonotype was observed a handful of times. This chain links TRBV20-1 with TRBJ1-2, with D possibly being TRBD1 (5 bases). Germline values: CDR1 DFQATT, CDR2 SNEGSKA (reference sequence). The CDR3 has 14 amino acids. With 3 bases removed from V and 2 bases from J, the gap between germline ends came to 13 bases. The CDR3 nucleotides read TGCAGTGCTAGCGGGGGGGAGGGAAACTATGGCTACACCTTC. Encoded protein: CSASGGEGNYGYTF.

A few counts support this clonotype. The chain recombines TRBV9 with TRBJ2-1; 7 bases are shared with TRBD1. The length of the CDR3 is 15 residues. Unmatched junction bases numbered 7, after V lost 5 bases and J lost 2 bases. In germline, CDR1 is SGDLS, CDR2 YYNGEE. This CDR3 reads CASSPRTGAYNEQFF. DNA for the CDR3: TGTGCCAGCAGTCCCCGGACAGGAGCCTACAATGAGCAGTTCTTC.

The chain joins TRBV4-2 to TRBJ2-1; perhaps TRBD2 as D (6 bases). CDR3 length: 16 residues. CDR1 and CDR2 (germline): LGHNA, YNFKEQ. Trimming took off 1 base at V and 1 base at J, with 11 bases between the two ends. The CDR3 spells CASSQAQTSSYNEQFF. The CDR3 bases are TGTGCCAGCAGCCAAGCACAGACTAGTTCCTACAATGAGCAGTTCTTC.

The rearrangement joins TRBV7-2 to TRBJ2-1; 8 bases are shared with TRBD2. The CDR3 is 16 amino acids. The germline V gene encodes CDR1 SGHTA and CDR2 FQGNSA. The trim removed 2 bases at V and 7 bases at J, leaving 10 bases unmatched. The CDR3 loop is CASSLLPGTRINEQFF. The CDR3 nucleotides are TGTGCCAGCAGCTTACTCCCCGGGACTAGAATAAATGAGCAGTTCTTC.

The CDR3 reads CSVSRGTYEQYF. The CDR3 DNA reads as TGCAGCGTCTCGCGGGGGACCTACGAGCAGTACTTC. This chain uses TRBV29-1 with TRBJ2-7, with 7 bases identical to TRBD2. With V trimmed by 6 bases and J by 2 bases, 4 bases remained unmatched. The CDR3 is 12 residues long. The germline CDR1 and CDR2 sequences are SQVTM and ANQGSEA.

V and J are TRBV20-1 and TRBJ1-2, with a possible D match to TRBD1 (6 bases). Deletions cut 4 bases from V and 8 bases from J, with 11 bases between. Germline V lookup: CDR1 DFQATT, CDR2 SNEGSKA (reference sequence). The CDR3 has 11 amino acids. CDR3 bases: TGCAGTGCTACATCAGGGGAAGGCTACACCTTC. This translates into CSATSGEGYTF.

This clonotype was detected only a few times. CDR3: CSAPAGARTEAFF. CDR3 DNA sequence: TGCAGTGCCCCCGCGGGGGCGCGGACTGAAGCTTTCTTT. This chain uses TRBV20-1 with TRBJ1-1; possibly TRBD1 for D (6 bases). Per the germline V gene, CDR1 is DFQATT and CDR2 is SNEGSKA (reference sequence). This CDR3 is built from 13 residues. The V gene lost 6 bases and the J gene lost 5 bases, with 16 bases spanning the gap.

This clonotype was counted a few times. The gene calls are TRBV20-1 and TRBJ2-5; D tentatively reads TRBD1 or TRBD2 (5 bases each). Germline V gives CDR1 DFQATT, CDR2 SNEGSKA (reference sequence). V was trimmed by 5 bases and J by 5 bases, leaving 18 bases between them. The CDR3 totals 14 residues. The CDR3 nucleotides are TGCAGTGCTCTGGGACCGAAGGAGGTGGAGACCCAGTACTTC. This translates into CSALGPKEVETQYF.

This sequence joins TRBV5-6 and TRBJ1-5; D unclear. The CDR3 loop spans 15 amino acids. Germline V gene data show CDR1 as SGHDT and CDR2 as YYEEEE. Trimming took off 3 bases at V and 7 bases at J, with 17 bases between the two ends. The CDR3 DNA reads TGTGCCAGCAGCTCCAGTGGAACTATTTGGCAGCCCCAGCATTTT. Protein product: CASSSSGTIWQPQHF.

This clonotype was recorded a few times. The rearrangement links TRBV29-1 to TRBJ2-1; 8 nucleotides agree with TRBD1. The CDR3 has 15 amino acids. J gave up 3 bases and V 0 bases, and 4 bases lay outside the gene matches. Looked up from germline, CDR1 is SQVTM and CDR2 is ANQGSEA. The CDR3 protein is CSVEELGQVYNEQFF. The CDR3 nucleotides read TGCAGCGTTGAAGAGCTGGGACAGGTCTACAATGAGCAGTTCTTC.